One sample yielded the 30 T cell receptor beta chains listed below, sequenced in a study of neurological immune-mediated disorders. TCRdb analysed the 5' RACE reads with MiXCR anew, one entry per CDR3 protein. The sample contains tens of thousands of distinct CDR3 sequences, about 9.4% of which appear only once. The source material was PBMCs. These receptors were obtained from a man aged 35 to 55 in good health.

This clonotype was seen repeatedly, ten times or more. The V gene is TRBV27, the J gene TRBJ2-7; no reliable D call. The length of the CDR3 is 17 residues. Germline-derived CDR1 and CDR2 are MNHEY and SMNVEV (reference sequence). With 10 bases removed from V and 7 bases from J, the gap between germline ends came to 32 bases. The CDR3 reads CANGRLPKEIWRREQYF. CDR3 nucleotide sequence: TGTGCCAACGGCCGACTCCCGAAGGAGATATGGCGTAGGGAGCAGTACTTC.

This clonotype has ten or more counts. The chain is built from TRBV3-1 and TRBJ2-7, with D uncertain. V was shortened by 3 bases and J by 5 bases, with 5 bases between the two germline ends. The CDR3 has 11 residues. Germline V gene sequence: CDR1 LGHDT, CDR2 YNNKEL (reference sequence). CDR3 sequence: CASSQGNEQYF. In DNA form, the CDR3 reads TGTGCCAGCAGCCAGGGGAACGAGCAGTACTTC.

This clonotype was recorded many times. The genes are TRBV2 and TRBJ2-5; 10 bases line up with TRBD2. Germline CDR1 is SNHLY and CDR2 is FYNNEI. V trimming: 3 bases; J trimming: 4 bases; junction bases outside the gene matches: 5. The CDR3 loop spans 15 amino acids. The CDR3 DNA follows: TGTGCCAGCAGTGAGGCTAGCGGGAGAGTAGAGACCCAGTACTTC. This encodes CASSEASGRVETQYF.

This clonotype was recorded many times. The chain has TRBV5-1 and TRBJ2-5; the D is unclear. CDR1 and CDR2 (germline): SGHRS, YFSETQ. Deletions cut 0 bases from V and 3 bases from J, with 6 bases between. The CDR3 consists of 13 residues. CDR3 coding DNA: TGCGCCAGCAGCTTGGGGCCCAAAGAGACCCAGTACTTC. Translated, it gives CASSLGPKETQYF.

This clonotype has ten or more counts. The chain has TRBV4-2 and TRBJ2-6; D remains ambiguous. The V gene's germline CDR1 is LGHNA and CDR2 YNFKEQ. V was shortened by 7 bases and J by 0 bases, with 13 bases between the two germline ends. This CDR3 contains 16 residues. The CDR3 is CASTSGTRSGANVLTF. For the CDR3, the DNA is TGTGCCAGCACCTCAGGTACCCGCTCTGGGGCCAACGTCCTGACTTTC.

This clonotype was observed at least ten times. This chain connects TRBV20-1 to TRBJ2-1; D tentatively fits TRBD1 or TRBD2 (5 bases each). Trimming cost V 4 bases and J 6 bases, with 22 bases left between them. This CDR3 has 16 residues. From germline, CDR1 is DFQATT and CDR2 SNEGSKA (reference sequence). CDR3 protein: CSATRTLTGRGNEQFF. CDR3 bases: TGCAGTGCTACCCGAACCCTAACAGGTCGGGGCAATGAGCAGTTCTTC.

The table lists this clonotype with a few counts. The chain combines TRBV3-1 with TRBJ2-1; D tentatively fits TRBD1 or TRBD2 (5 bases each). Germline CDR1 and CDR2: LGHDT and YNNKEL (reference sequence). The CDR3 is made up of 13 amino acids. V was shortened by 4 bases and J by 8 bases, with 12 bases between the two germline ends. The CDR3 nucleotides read TGTGCCAGCAGCCCCCGGGACCTCCATGAGCAGTTCTTC. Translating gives CASSPRDLHEQFF.

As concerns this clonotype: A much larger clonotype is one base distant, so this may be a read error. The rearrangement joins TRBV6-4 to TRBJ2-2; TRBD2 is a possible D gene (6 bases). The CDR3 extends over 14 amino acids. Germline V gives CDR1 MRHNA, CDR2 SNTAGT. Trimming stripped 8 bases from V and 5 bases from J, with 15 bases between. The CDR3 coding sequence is TGTGCCAGCCAAGGACTATTGTCTACCGGGGAGCTGTTTTTT. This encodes CASQGLLSTGELFF.

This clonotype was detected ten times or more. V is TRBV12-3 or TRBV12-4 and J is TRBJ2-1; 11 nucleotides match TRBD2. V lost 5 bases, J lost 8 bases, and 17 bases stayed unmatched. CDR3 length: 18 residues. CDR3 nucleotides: TGTGCCAGCAGTATACCCCCTTCCCATAGCGGGGGGGCCGATGAGCAGTTCTTC. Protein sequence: CASSIPPSHSGGADEQFF.

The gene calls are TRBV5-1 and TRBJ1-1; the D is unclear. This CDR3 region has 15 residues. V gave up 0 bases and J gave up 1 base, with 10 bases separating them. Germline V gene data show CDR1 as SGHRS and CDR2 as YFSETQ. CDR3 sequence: CASSLVAGQNTEAFF. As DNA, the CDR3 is TGCGCCAGCAGCTTGGTAGCGGGCCAGAACACTGAAGCTTTCTTT.

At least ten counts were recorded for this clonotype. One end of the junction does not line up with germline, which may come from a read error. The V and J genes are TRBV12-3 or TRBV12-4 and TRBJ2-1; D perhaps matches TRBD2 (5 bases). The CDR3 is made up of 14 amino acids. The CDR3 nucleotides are TGTGCCAGCAGTGGGCCGGACTCCCACAATGAGCAGTTCTTC. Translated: CASSGPDSHNEQFF.

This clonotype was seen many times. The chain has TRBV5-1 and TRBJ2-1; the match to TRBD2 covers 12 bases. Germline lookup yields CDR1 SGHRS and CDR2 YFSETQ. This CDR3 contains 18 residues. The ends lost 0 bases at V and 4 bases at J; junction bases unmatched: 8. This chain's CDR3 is CASSLGLAGVEGYNEQFF. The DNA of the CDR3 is TGCGCCAGCAGCTTGGGACTAGCGGGGGTCGAAGGGTACAATGAGCAGTTCTTC.

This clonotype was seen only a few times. The CDR3 reads CASSLGQVNEKLFF. CDR3 nucleotides: TGCGCCAGCAGCTTGGGACAGGTTAATGAAAAACTGTTTTTT. This chain connects TRBV5-1 to TRBJ1-4, with D perhaps matching TRBD1 (6 bases). Deletions cut 0 bases from V and 4 bases from J, with 7 bases between. CDR1 is SGHRS and CDR2 is YFSETQ in the germline V gene. The CDR3 length is 14 residues.

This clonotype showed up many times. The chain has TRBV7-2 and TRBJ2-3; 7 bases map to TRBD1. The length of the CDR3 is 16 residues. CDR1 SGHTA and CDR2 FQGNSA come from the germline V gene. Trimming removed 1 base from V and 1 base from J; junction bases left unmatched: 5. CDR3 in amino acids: CASSLGTGLRTDTQYF. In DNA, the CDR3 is TGTGCCAGCAGCTTAGGGACAGGCTTACGCACAGATACGCAGTATTTT.

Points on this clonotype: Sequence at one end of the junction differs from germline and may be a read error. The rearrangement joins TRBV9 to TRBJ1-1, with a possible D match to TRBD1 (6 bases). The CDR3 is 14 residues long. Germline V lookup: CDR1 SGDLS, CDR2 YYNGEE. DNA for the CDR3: TGTGCCAGCAGCGCCCTACAGGGAAACACTGACGCTTTCTTT. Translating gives CASSALQGNTDAFF.

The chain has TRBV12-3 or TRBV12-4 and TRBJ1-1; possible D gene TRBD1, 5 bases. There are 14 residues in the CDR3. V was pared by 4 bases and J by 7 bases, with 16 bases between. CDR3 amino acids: CASSSSGYNGEAFF. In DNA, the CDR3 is TGTGCCAGCAGTTCCTCAGGGTATAACGGTGAAGCTTTCTTT.

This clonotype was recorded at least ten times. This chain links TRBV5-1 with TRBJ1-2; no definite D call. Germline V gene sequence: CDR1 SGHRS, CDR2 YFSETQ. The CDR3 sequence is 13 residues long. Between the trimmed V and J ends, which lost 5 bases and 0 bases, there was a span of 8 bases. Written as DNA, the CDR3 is TGCGCCAGCAGGATAGATTCTAACTATGGCTACACCTTC. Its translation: CASRIDSNYGYTF. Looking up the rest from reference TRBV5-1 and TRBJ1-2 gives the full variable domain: KAGVTQTPRYLIKTRGQQVTLSCSPISGHRSVSWYQQTPGQGLQFLFEYFSETQRNKGNFPGRFSGRQFSNSRSEMNVSTLELGDSALYLCASRIDSNYGYTFGSGTRLTVV.

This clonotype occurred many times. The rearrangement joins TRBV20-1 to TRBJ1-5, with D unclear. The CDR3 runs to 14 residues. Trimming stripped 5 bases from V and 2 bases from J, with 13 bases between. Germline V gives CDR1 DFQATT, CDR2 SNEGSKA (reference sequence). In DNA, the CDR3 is TGCAGTGCTCCCACGGCCCTAGGCAATCAGCCCCAGCATTTT. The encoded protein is CSAPTALGNQPQHF.

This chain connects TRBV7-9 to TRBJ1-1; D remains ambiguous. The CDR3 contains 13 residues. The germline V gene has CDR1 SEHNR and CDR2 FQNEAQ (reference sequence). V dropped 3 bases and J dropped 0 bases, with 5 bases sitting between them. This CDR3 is CASSLSVNTEAFF. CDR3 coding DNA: TGTGCCAGCAGCTTGTCAGTGAACACTGAAGCTTTCTTT.

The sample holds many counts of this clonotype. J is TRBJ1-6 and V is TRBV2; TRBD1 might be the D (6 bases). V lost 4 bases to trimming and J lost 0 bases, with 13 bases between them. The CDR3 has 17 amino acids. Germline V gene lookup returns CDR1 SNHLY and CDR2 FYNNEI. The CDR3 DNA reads TGTGCCAGCAGTGCTGGACAGCTCTACTCCTATAATTCACCCCTCCACTTT. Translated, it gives CASSAGQLYSYNSPLHF.

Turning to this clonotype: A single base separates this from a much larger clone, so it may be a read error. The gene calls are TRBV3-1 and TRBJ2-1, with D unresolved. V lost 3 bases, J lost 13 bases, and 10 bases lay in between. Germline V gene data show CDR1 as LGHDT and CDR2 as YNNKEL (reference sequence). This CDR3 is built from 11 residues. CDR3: CASSQVGDQFF. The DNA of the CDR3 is TGTGCCAGCAGCCAGGTTGGGGATCAGTTCTTC.

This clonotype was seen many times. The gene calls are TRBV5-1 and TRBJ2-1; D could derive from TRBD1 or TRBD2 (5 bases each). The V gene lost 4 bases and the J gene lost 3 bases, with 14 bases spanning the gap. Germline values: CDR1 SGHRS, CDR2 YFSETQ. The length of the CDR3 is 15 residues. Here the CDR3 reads CASSPLGADYNEQFF. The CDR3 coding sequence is TGCGCCAGCAGCCCCCTCGGGGCTGACTACAATGAGCAGTTCTTC.

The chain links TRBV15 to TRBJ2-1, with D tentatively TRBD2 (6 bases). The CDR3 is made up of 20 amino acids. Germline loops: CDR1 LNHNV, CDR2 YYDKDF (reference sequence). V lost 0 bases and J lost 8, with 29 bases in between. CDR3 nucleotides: TGTGCCACCAGCAGAGATCGAGGCGGGGTCGATTTTAGACGGGCCGATGAGCAGTTCTTC. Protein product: CATSRDRGGVDFRRADEQFF.

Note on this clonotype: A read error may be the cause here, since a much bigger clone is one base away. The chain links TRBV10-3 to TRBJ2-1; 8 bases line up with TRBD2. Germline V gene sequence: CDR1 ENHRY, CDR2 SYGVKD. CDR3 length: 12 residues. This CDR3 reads CDISGGGSEQFF. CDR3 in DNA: TGTGACATCAGTGGCGGGGGGAGTGAGCAGTTCTTC.

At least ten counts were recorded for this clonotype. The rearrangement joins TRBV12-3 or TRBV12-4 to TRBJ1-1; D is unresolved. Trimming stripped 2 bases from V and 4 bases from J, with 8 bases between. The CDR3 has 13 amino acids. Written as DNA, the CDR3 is TGTGCCAGCAGTTTATCCGTTCGCACTGAAGCTTTCTTT. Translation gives CASSLSVRTEAFF.

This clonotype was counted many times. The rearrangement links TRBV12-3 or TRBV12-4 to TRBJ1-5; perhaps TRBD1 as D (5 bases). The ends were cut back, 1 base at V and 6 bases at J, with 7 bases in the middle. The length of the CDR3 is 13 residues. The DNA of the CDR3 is TGTGCCAGCAGTTTAGTGGGGACTCAGCCCCAGCATTTT. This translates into CASSLVGTQPQHF.

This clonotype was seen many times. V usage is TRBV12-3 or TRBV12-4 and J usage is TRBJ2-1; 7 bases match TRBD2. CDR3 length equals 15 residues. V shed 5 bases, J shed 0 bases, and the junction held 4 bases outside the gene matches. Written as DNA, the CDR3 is TGTGCCAGCAGTCCCCCGGGGGGCTCCTACAATGAGCAGTTCTTC. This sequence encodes CASSPPGGSYNEQFF.

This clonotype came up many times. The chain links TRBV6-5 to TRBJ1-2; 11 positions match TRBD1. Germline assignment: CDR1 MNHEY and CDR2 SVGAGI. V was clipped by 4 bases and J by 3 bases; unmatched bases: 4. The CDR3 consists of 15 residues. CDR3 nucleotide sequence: TGTGCCAGCAGTTGGTCGGGACAGGGGGACTATGGCTACACCTTC. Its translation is CASSWSGQGDYGYTF.

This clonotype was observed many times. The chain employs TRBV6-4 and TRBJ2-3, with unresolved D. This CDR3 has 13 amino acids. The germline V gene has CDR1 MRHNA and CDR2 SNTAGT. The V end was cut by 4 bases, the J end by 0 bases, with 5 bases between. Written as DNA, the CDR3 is TGTGCCAGCAGTGCGACTAGCACAGATACGCAGTATTTT. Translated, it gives CASSATSTDTQYF.

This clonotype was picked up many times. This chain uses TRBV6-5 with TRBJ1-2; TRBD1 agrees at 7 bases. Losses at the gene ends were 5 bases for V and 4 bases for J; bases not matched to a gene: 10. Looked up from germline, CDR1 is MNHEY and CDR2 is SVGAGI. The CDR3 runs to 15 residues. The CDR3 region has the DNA TGTGCCAGCAGTGACCCCCGACAGGGCTCCTATGGCTACACCTTC. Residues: CASSDPRQGSYGYTF.